This TCR beta chain was identified in a study of blood T cell repertoires in COVID-19. Study in general: The origin of the acute and convalescent COVID-19 samples was the United States, Italy and Spain. T cells, B-cell-depleted T cells, or PBMCs provided the cDNA or gDNA that served as material.

Looked up from germline, CDR1 is SQVTM and CDR2 is ANQGSEA. There are 12 residues in the CDR3. Trimming shortened V by 4 bases and J by 9 bases, and 15 bases separated the two germline ends. Per the original data handling: Reference gene primers were amplified, and this amplification served to estimate nucleated cell counts. The table came from immunoSEQ multiplex PCR; TCRdb's copy has only in-frame clones and leaves some out. V, J and clone size are those of that table, while D and trimming were read from the DNA. Of about 140,000 clones in the sample, around 80% were seen once. The origin of this receptor is a woman of 80 years or more in a cohort sampled during active or convalescent COVID-19. The specimen sequenced was peripheral blood. The rearrangement joins TRBV29-1 to TRBJ1-2; tentatively, D is TRBD1 (6 bases). This CDR3 is CSVVGGRDSYTF. CDR3 coding DNA: TGCAGCGTTGTTGGGGGCCGGGATAGCTACACCTTC.